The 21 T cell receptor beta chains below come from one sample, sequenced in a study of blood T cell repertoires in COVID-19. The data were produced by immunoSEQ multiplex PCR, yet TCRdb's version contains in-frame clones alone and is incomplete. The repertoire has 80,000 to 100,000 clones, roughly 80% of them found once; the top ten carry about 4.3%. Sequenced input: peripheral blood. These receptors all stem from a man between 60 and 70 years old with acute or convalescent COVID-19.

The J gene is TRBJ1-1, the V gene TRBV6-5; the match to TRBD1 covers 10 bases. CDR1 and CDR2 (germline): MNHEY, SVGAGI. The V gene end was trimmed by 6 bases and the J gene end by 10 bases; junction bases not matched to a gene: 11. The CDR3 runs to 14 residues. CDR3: CASRSGQGPLIAFF. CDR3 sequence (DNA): TGTGCCAGCAGGTCGGGACAGGGGCCGCTAATAGCTTTCTTT.

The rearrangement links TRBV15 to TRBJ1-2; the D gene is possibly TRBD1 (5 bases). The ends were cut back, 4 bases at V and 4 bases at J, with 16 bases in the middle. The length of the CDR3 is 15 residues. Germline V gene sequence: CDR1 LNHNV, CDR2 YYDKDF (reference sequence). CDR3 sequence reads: CATSTFTGYAYGYTF. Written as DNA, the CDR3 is TGTGCCACCAGCACATTTACAGGTTACGCCTATGGCTACACCTTC.

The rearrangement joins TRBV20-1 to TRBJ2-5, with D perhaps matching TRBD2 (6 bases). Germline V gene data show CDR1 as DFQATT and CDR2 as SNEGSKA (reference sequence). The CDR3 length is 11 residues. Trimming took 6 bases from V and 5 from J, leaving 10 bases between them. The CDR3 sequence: CSAGTLETQYF. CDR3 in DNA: TGCAGTGCCGGGACTTTGGAGACCCAGTACTTC.

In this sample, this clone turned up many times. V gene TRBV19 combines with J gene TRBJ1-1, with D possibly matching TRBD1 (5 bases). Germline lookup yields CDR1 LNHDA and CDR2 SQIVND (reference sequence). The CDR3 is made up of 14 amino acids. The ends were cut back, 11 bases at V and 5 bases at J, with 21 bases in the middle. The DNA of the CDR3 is TGTGCCTGTAAAGTGGGACTGCCGGGGACTGAAGCTTTCTTT. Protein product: CACKVGLPGTEAFF.

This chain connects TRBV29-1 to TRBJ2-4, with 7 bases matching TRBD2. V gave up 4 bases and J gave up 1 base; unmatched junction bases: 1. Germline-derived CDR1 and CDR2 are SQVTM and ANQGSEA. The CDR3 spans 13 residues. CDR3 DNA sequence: TGCAGCGTTGCCGGGAGGGCCAAAAACATTCAGTACTTC. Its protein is CSVAGRAKNIQYF.

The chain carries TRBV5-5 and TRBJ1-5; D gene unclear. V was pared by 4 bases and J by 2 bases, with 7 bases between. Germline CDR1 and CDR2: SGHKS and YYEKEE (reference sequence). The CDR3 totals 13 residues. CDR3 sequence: CASSPLGNQPQHF. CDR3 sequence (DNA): TGTGCCAGCAGCCCCCTTGGCAATCAGCCCCAGCATTTT.

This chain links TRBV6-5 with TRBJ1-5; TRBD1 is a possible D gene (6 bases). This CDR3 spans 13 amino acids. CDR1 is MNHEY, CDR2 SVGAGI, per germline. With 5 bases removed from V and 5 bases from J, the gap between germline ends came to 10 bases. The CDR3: CASSLTGYQPQHF. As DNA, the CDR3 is TGTGCCAGCAGTCTGACAGGCTATCAGCCCCAGCATTTT.

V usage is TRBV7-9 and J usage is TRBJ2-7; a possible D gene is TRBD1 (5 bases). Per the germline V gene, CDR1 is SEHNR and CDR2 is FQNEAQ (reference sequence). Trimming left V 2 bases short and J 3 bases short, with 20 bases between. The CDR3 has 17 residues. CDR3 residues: CASSLHSMGRAIYEQYF. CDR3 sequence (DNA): TGTGCCAGCAGCTTACACTCTATGGGCAGGGCCATCTACGAGCAGTACTTC.

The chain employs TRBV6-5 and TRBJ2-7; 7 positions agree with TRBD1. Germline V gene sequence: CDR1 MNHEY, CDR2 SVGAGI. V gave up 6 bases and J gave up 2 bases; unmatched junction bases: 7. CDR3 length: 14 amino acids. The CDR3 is CASRRTGQTYEQYF. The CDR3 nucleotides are TGTGCCAGCAGACGAACGGGACAGACCTACGAGCAGTACTTC.

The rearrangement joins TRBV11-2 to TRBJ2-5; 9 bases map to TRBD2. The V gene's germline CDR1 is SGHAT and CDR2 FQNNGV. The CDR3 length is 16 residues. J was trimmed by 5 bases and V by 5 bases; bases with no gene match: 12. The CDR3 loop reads CASSPGSSGRRETQYF. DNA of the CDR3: TGTGCCAGCAGCCCCGGGAGTAGCGGGAGACGTGAGACCCAGTACTTC.

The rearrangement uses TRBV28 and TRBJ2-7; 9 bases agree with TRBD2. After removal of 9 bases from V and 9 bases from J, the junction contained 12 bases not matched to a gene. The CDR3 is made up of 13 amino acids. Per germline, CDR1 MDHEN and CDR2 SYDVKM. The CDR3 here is CASKAGGRYGQYF. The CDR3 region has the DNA TGTGCCAGTAAGGCGGGAGGGAGGTATGGGCAGTACTTC.

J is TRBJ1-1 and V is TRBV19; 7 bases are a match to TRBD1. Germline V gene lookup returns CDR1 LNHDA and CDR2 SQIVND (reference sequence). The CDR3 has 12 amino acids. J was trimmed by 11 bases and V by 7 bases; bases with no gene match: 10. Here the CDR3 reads CASTQLTGAAFF. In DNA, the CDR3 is TGTGCCAGTACCCAACTCACAGGGGCCGCTTTCTTT.

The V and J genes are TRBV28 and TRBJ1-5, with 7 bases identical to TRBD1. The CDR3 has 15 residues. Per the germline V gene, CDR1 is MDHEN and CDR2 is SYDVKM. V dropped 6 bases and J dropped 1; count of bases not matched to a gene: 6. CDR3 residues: CASRLSGGSNQPQHF. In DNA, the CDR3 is TGTGCCAGCAGGCTCTCAGGGGGGAGCAATCAGCCCCAGCATTTT. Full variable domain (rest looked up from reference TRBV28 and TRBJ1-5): DVKVTQSSRYLVKRTGEKVFLECVQDMDHENMFWYRQDPGLGLRLIYFSYDVKMKEKGDIPEGYSVSREKKERFSLILESASTNQTSMYLCASRLSGGSNQPQHFGDGTRLSIL.

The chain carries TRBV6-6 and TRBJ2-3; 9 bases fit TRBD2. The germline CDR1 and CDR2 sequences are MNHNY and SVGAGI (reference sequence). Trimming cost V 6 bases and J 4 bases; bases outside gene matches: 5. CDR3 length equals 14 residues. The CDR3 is CASSLAGESDTQYF. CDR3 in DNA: TGTGCCAGCAGCTTAGCGGGAGAATCAGATACGCAGTATTTT.

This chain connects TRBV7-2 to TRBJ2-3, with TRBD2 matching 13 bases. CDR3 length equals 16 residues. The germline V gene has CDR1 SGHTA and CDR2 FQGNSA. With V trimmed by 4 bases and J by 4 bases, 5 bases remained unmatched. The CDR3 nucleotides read TGTGCCAGCAGCTCGCAAGGACTAGCGGGAGCAGATACGCAGTATTTT. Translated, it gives CASSSQGLAGADTQYF.

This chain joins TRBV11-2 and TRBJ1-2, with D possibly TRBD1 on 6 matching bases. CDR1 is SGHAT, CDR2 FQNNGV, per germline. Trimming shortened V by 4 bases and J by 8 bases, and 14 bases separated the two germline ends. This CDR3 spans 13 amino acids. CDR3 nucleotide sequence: TGTGCCAGCAGCTCCGAGGACAGCAGGGGCTACACCTTC. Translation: CASSSEDSRGYTF. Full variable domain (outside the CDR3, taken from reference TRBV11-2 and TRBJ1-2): EAGVAQSPRYKIIEKRQSVAFWCNPISGHATLYWYQQILGQGPKLLIQFQNNGVVDDSQLPKDRFSAERLKGVDSTLKIQPAKLEDSAVYLCASSSEDSRGYTFGSGTRLTVV.

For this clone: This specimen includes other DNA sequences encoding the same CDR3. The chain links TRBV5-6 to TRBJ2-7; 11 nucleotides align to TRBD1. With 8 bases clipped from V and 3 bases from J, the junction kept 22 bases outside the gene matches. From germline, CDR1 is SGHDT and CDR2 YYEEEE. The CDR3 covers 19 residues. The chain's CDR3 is CASSPGLPGTGGDNYEQYF. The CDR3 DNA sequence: TGTGCCAGTAGCCCTGGCCTTCCCGGGACAGGGGGTGACAACTACGAGCAGTACTTC.

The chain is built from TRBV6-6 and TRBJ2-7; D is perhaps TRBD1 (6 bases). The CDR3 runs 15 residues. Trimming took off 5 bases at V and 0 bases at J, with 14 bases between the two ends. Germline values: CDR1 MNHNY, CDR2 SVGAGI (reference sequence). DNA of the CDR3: TGTGCCAGCAGTCCATCCCGACAGGTCTCCTACGAGCAGTACTTC. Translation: CASSPSRQVSYEQYF.

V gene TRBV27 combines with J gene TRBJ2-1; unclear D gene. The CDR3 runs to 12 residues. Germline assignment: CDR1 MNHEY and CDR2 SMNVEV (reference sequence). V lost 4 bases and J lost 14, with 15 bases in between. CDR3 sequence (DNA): TGTGCCAGCAGTTACCCCGCCAGTCCTGAGTTCTTC. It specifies CASSYPASPEFF.

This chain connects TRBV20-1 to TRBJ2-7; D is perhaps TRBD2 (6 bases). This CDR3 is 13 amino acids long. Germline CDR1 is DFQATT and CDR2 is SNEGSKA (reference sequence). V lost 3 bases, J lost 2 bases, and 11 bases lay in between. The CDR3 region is CSASSRGTYEQYF. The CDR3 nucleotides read TGCAGTGCTAGTTCTCGGGGGACCTACGAGCAGTACTTC.

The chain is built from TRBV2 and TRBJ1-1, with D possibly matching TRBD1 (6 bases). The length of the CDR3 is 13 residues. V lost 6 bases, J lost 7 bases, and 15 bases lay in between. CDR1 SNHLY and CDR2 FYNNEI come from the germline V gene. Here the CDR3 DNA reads TGTGCCAGCAGCTCCGGGGGGGCGGTTGAAGCTTTCTTT. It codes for CASSSGGAVEAFF.